A single T cell receptor (beta chain) is shown here with its context. Per the original data handling: The assay estimated nucleated cells by amplifying reference gene primers. Clones were read by immunoSEQ multiplex PCR, and TCRdb kept only the in-frame ones, dropping some. V, J and clone size are those of that table, while D and trimming were read from the DNA. The sample records roughly 120,000 clones, around 78% being singletons. The data were taken from a study of blood T cell repertoires in COVID-19. V was shortened by 5 bases and J by 8 bases, with 19 bases between the two germline ends. The CDR3 runs to 16 residues. Germline assignment: CDR1 SGHTA and CDR2 FQGNSA.

V and J are TRBV7-2 and TRBJ2-6; tentatively, D is TRBD1 (6 bases). This receptor was obtained from a young man with acute or convalescent COVID-19. The specimen was peripheral blood. This CDR3 is CASSRQATSLSNVLTF. As DNA, the CDR3 is TGTGCCAGCAGCAGACAGGCCACCTCCCTCTCCAACGTCCTGACTTTC.